This TCR beta chain was captured in a study of T cell responses to AZD1222 COVID-19 vaccine. Of note for this clone: Its antigen remains unidentified.

Notes on the study in general: Clonal diversity was possibly underestimated, and the donors were mostly white British, with more females.

Germline V lookup: CDR1 KGHSH, CDR2 LQKENI. With V trimmed by 2 bases and J by 0 bases, 10 bases remained unmatched. The CDR3 has 18 residues. Clones were read by immunoSEQ multiplex PCR, and TCRdb kept only the in-frame ones, dropping some. The sample comprises 100,000 to 150,000 clones, 70% to 90% of which are singletons, and 8% to 13% rests with the top ten. This TCR was sampled from an adult in good health. The sequenced sample was peripheral blood, obtained on day 0 of AZD1222 vaccination. The chain carries TRBV18 and TRBJ2-1; 7 bases are a match to TRBD2. CDR3 in amino acids: CASSPYLLAPSSYNEQFF. CDR3 coding DNA: TGTGCCAGCTCACCATACTTACTAGCGCCAAGCTCCTACAATGAGCAGTTCTTC.